The T cell receptor beta chain under discussion was sequenced for a study of spatial heterogeneity in lung cancer. In TCRdb, the 5' RACE reads were re-called with MiXCR into one record per CDR3 protein. This table has approximately 56,000 distinct CDR3 sequences, more than 6.5% appearing once. This sample's time point: blood at routine non-recurrence follow-up after resection. Whole RNA was taken from tumor, nontumor lung or frozen PBMC; it was then sequenced unsorted. At least ten counts were recorded for this clonotype. The clonotype originates from a female donor with early-stage non-small cell lung cancer. The starting material was PBMCs, obtained at follow-up.

The CDR3 DNA reads as TGCAGCGGACTTTCGGGTCAAGGTAACGAGCAGTACTTC. This gives the protein CSGLSGQGNEQYF. The chain is built from TRBV29-1 and TRBJ2-7, with unresolved D. The CDR3 covers 13 residues. V was shortened by 7 bases and J by 5 bases, with 18 bases between the two germline ends. CDR1 and CDR2 (germline): SQVTM, ANQGSEA.